This is a list of T cell receptor beta chains from one sample in a study of blood T cell repertoires in COVID-19. The assay was immunoSEQ multiplex PCR, and TCRdb's table has in-frame clones only and misses some. Altogether about 74,000 clones are present, 84% being singletons, with the ten largest covering around a third. The sample was peripheral blood. Every receptor here comes from a man in his 70s with acute or convalescent COVID-19. CDR3s include the opening cysteine and the closing phenylalanine or tryptophan. D genes are given only for firm matches. Not all rows give a size; the values are once, few, many and, for expanded clones, a class.

CAIGLAAGEQYF	TGTGCCATCGGACTAGCGGCGGGCGAGCAGTACTTC	TRBJ2-7	TRBV10-3	NA	TRBD2
CASSVGAGSSYNEQFF	TGTGCCAGCAGCGTAGGGGCTGGGAGCTCCTACAATGAGCAGTTCTTC	TRBJ2-1	TRBV9	NA	NA
CASSYSASGSYEQYF	TGTGCCAGCAGTTACTCGGCTAGCGGGAGTTACGAGCAGTACTTC	TRBJ2-7	TRBV6-5	NA	TRBD2
CASSARGNEQFF	TGTGCCAGCAGCGCAAGGGGCAATGAGCAGTTCTTC	TRBJ2-1	TRBV16	NA	NA
CASSPPSGGGQTQYF	TGTGCCAGCTCACCACCGTCAGGGGGAGGACAGACCCAGTACTTC	TRBJ2-5	TRBV18	few	NA
CASSQAALAGGHEQFF	TGTGCCAGCAGCCAAGCCGCACTAGCGGGAGGGCATGAGCAGTTCTTC	TRBJ2-1	TRBV4-2	NA	TRBD2
CASRRGTGANVLTF	TGTGCCAGCAGGCGGGGGACTGGGGCCAACGTCCTGACTTTC	TRBJ2-6	TRBV5-6	NA	TRBD2
CASSVVSGVAGELFF	TGTGCCAGCAGCGTAGTTAGCGGGGTCGCCGGGGAGCTGTTTTTT	TRBJ2-2	TRBV9	NA	TRBD2
CSVRTGTEAFF	TGCAGCGTCCGGACAGGGACTGAAGCTTTCTTT	TRBJ1-1	TRBV29-1	NA	TRBD1
CASGLGAEAFF	TGTGCTAGTGGCTTAGGGGCTGAAGCTTTCTTT	TRBJ1-1	TRBV12-5	NA	NA
CASSYGGQGLGEQFF	TGTGCCAGCAGTTACGGGGGACAGGGGCTAGGAGAGCAGTTCTTC	TRBJ2-1	TRBV6-5	NA	TRBD1
CASSLRQGVSGNTIYF	TGTGCCAGCAGCCTAAGACAGGGGGTCTCCGGAAACACCATATATTTT	TRBJ1-3	TRBV7-2	once	TRBD1
CASSVAQGVETQYF	TGTGCCAGCAGCGTAGCCCAGGGGGTCGAGACCCAGTACTTC	TRBJ2-5	TRBV9	once	TRBD1
CATSRARYRGGEQFF	TGTGCCACCAGCAGAGCGAGATACAGGGGCGGTGAGCAGTTCTTC	TRBJ2-1	TRBV15	NA	TRBD1
CASSPRDTMAGELFF	TGTGCCAGCAGCCCCAGGGACACAATGGCCGGGGAGCTGTTTTTT	TRBJ2-2	TRBV13	NA	NA
CASSRAGAGTDTQYF	TGTGCCAGCAGCCGAGCGGGAGCGGGGACAGATACGCAGTATTTT	TRBJ2-3	TRBV5-4	NA	TRBD2
CASSVPSGSFYNEQFF	TGCGCCAGCAGTGTGCCTAGCGGGAGTTTCTACAATGAGCAGTTCTTC	TRBJ2-1	TRBV10-2	NA	TRBD2
CASSFQGVNTGELFF	TGTGCCAGCAGCTTCCAGGGGGTGAACACCGGGGAGCTGTTTTTT	TRBJ2-2	TRBV7-8	NA	TRBD1
CASSSGALAGTDTQYF	TGTGCCAGCAGCTCGGGGGCACTAGCGGGGACAGATACGCAGTATTTT	TRBJ2-3	TRBV11-2	few	TRBD2
CASSQDSRLAESSYNEQFF	TGTGCCAGCAGCCAAGATTCCCGACTAGCCGAAAGCTCCTACAATGAGCAGTTCTTC	TRBJ2-1	TRBV4-2	NA	TRBD2
CATWDRLNEKLFF	TGTGCCACCTGGGACAGGCTAAATGAAAAACTGTTTTTT	TRBJ1-4	TRBV19	NA	TRBD1
CASSLGPGKTYEQYF	TGTGCCAGCAGCTTAGGTCCCGGGAAAACCTACGAGCAGTACTTC	TRBJ2-7	TRBV11-2	NA	NA
CASSQSGGQTSTDTQYF	TGTGCCAGCAGCCAAAGCGGGGGCCAAACTAGCACAGATACGCAGTATTTT	TRBJ2-3	TRBV5-6	NA	TRBD2
CAGRRDYEQYF	TGTGCCGGCCGGCGGGACTACGAGCAGTACTTC	TRBJ2-7	TRBV2	NA	NA
CASSVVPAFSTDTQYF	TGTGCCAGCAGCGTAGTCCCCGCGTTTAGCACAGATACGCAGTATTTT	TRBJ2-3	TRBV9	NA	NA
CASGGLAGGQETQYF	TGTGCCAGCGGCGGACTAGCGGGGGGCCAAGAGACCCAGTACTTC	TRBJ2-5	TRBV5-6	NA	TRBD2
CSVSYTQETQYF	TGCAGCGTTTCTTACACCCAAGAGACCCAGTACTTC	TRBJ2-5	TRBV29-1	NA	NA
CASSIQGWGNQPQHF	TGTGCCAGCAGTATACAGGGTTGGGGCAATCAGCCCCAGCATTTT	TRBJ1-5	TRBV27	NA	NA
CASSLGEGVDIQYF	TGTGCCAGCAGCCTAGGGGAGGGTGTAGACATTCAGTACTTC	TRBJ2-4	TRBV7-2	NA	TRBD2
CASSLDSLRTGELFF	TGTGCCAGCAGCTTAGACAGTCTACGCACCGGGGAGCTGTTTTTT	TRBJ2-2	TRBV7-9	NA	NA
CAWKQTGTGHPQHF	TGTGCCTGGAAACAAACCGGGACAGGTCACCCCCAGCATTTT	TRBJ1-5	TRBV30	once	TRBD1
CASRTSGGIDEQYF	TGTGCCAGTAGAACTAGCGGGGGAATAGACGAGCAGTACTTC	TRBJ2-7	TRBV19	NA	TRBD2
CASSLKKGVGGTDTQYF	TGTGCCAGCAGCCTTAAAAAGGGGGTCGGAGGCACAGATACGCAGTATTTT	TRBJ2-3	TRBV3-1/TRBV3-2	NA	NA
CSAAQVEAFF	TGCAGTGCTGCACAGGTTGAAGCTTTCTTT	TRBJ1-1	TRBV20-1	once	NA
CASSLGGQGTGELFF	TGCGCCAGCAGCTTGGGAGGACAGGGCACCGGGGAGCTGTTTTTT	TRBJ2-2	TRBV5-1	NA	TRBD1
CASSQEAPVPGELFF	TGCGCCAGCAGCCAAGAAGCGCCCGTGCCCGGGGAGCTGTTTTTT	TRBJ2-2	TRBV4-3	NA	NA